The T cell receptor beta chain described here comes from a study of human T cells and chemical hapten exposure. Study outcomes and limitations: DPC sensitization produced no change in TCRs with frequency above 1 in 1000.

The study's library attached unique molecular identifiers to single cDNA molecules. In the original analysis: Approximately 100,000 TCRs per sample was the median, with a range of roughly 23,224 to 750,000. TCRdb used MiXCR to reprocess the reads, holding one entry per CDR3 protein. TCRdb, not the authors, supplied the V and J calls. This repertoire shows 95,000 to 150,000 distinct CDR3 sequences, approximately 9.3% found once; its top ten account for about 1.4%. To note about this clonotype: No antigen is known for it.

The V end lost 4 bases, the J end lost 4 bases, and 4 bases lay between the germline ends. Looked up from germline, CDR1 is SQVTM and CDR2 is ANQGSEA. There are 11 residues in the CDR3. The authors' total RNA extraction used unfractionated whole blood. The specimen sequenced was whole blood. The chain carries TRBV29-1 and TRBJ1-4; the D is unclear. This clonotype was obtained from a human donor in good health. Some clones in this sample may be carry-over from other donors' samples. This chain's CDR3 is CSVGNNEKLFF. In nucleotides, the CDR3 is TGCAGCGTTGGGAATAATGAAAAACTGTTTTTT.